This T cell receptor (beta chain) came from a study of cytomegalovirus exposure and HLA in healthy donors. Findings of the study overall: For most TCR sequences rarity was the rule, although some public TCRs occurred in many donors. Listed as cytomegalovirus-associated were 150 to 200 TCR beta chains. The classifier reportedly diagnosed cytomegalovirus status with high specificity and sensitivity.

In regard to this clone: Its specificity is unknown.

The donors were members of the approximately 110-subject validation cohort (separate from the 666-subject first cohort). The J segment lost 7 bases and the V segment lost 2 bases, leaving 12 bases of the junction unmatched. The CDR3 is 16 amino acids. In germline, CDR1 is MNHEY, CDR2 SMNVEV (reference sequence). Measured with immunoSEQ multiplex PCR; TCRdb has only the in-frame clones, and not every one. The table has roughly 330,000 clones, about 90% seen once. The chain uses TRBV27 and TRBJ2-7, with 9 bases lining up with TRBD2. The sequence came from a woman aged 25 to 39 in good health and CMV-seropositive. The sequenced sample consisted of PBMCs. The CDR3 is CASSLQAGGAMGEQYF. DNA of the CDR3: TGTGCCAGCAGTTTACAAGCGGGGGGTGCAATGGGTGAGCAGTACTTC.